This T cell receptor beta chain was identified in a study of blood T cell repertoires in COVID-19. Study-wide context: The United States, Italy and Spain supplied acute and convalescent COVID-19 samples. Sample material is recorded as cDNA or gDNA derived from T cells, B-cell-depleted T cells, or PBMCs.

Donors were grouped by their self-reported clinical history. Only in-frame clones appear in the TCRdb table, and some are missing; sequencing was by immunoSEQ multiplex PCR. The profile covers about 400,000 clones, with roughly 86% appearing a single time and around 2% taken by the ten largest. CDR1 and CDR2 (germline): SGHAT, FQNNGV. Germline trimming cut 5 bases from V and 7 bases from J; bases unmatched to any gene: 5. The CDR3 sequence is 13 residues long. This clonotype originated in a woman in her 40s with acute COVID-19. The V and J genes are TRBV11-2 and TRBJ1-1; TRBD1 aligns across 9 bases. Material for sequencing was PBMCs or T cells enriched from blood (not recorded which). The CDR3 is CASSLRQGVEAFF. As DNA, the CDR3 is TGTGCCAGCAGCCTTAGACAGGGGGTTGAAGCTTTCTTT.